The T cell receptor (beta chain) described here comes from a study of memory CD4+ T cells and cytomegalovirus serostatus. Single viable CD3+CD4+CD8-CD45RO+ cells were sorted as the memory CD4+ T cells. TCRdb's copy holds only in-frame clones and misses some; the assay was immunoSEQ multiplex PCR. The data show tens of thousands of clones, about three quarters seen once. Trimming removed 4 bases from V and 7 bases from J, with 14 bases in between. Germline V gene sequence: CDR1 SGDLS, CDR2 YYNGEE. The CDR3 extends over 13 amino acids. The receptor's source is an adult in good health and CMV-seronegative. This chain links TRBV9 with TRBJ2-5; TRBD1 might be the D (7 bases). Input material: memory CD4+ T cells from blood. CDR3 coding DNA: TGTGCCAGCAGCCCAGGGACAGCGGGGACCCAGTACTTC. Translated: CASSPGTAGTQYF.